The TCR beta chain described here comes from a study of control samples from healthy donors and cancer patients (dated by TCRdb to the early 2020s). Notes on this clone: Which antigen it targets is not known. Base qualities are not at hand, and no much larger clone is one base apart.

V and J lose 4 bases and 4 bases, and a span of 13 bases separates them. For CDR1 and CDR2, the germline V gene lists SNHLY and FYNNEI. From its cysteine to its phenylalanine, the CDR3 spans 14 amino acids. CDR3 DNA is the only sequence kept; it has 42 bases, read in frame from the first base. The library came from the immunoSEQ multiplex PCR assay. Held by TCRdb, this immuneACCESS table contains in-frame sequences only and omits some clones. Under half of the omission traces to an unresolved V gene where checked; the cause of the rest is unknown. This sample has roughly 120,000 clones in its table, and approximately 95% of those were observed once. 3.6% of the sample rests with the top ten.

The specimen was blood. The rearrangement combines TRBV2 with TRBJ1-2; TRBD1 is perhaps the D gene, given 5 matching bases. The origin of this receptor is a man aged 25-45 years in good health. The base sequence is TGTGCCAGCAGTGTGGGCAGGGAAAGCTATGGCTACACCTTC. Translation gives CASSVGRESYGYTF. Extended through the reference TRBV2 and TRBJ1-2 proteins, this CDR3 yields the full variable domain: EPEVTQTPSHQVTQMGQEVILRCVPISNHLYFYWYRQILGQKVEFLVSFYNNEISEKSEIFDDQFSVERPDGSNFTLKIRSTKLEDSAMYFCASSVGRESYGYTFGSGTRLTVV.